Sequencing of this T cell receptor (beta chain) was carried out in a study of Ad26.COV2.S vaccination and SARS-CoV-2 variants. About the study: The authors gave Ad26.COV2.S intramuscularly, either once or twice 56 days apart.

Noted treatment: roughly 18 received Ad26.COV2.S at low or high dose, single or two shots; several received placebo; per-sample allocation not given. Specimens were obtained on day 63 following the first vaccine or placebo injection. The donor was a Boston adult aged 18-55 years. About this clone: Its cognate antigen is unknown.

V shed 4 bases and J 0 bases; nucleotides not matched to a gene: 5. The CDR3 consists of 15 residues. Germline V lookup: CDR1 SGHDN, CDR2 FVKESK. Profiled with immunoSEQ multiplex PCR; TCRdb holds only in-frame clones, not every one. The data hold 500,000 or so clones, with roughly nine tenths observed a single time. General study results and limits: The breadth of spike-specific CD8+ and CD4+ T cell responses after vaccination was reportedly substantial. Breadth and depth estimates from TCRs may understate total T cell responses.

The receptor's source is a person between 18 and 65 years old who received the Ad26.COV2.S COVID-19 vaccine or a placebo. The source was peripheral blood, collected in a trial of Ad26.COV2.S vaccine versus placebo. The genes are TRBV14 and TRBJ1-1; TRBD1 matches 7 bases. The CDR3 region has the DNA TGTGCCAGCAGCCGCCCGGGACAGATGAACACTGAAGCTTTCTTT. Translating gives CASSRPGQMNTEAFF. Combining the CDR3 with reference TRBV14 and TRBJ1-1 gives the whole variable domain EAGVTQFPSHSVIEKGQTVTLRCDPISGHDNLYWYRRVMGKEIKFLLHFVKESKQDESGMPNNRFLAERTGGTYSTLKVQPAELEDSGVYFCASSRPGQMNTEAFFGQGTRLTVV.